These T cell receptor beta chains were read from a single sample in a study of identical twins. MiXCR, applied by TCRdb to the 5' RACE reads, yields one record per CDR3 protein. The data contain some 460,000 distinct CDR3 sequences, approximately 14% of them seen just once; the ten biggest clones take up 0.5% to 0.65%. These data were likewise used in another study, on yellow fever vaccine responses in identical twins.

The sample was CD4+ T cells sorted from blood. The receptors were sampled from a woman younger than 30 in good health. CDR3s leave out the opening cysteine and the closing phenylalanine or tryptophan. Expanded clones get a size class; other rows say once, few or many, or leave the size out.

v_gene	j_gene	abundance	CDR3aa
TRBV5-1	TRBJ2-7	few	ASSLETGVVYEQY
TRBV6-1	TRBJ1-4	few	ASSGASATNEKLF
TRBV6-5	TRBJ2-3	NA	ASKFGSTDTQY
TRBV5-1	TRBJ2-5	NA	ASSLRGDRSYQETQY
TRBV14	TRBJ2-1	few	ASSQVGAGIPNEQF
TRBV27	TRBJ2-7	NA	ASSPLGQLGGAT
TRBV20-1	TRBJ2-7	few	SVRATLDEQY
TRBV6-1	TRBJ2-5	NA	ASGGTEASGRVETQY
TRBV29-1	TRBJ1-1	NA	SAGRTGLNTEAF
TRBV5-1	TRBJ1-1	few	ASSLYQVATEAF
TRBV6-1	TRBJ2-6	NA	ASRPQGAGANVLT
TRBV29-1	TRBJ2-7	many	SARTPNSYEQY
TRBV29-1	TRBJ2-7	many	SGTVTYEQY
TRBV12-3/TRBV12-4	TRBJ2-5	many	ASSFGGGETQY
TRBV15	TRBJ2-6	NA	ATSRDRRGLGANVLT
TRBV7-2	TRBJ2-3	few	ASSRRRDAGTDTQY
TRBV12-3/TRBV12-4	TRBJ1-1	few	ASSPQQLLNTEAF
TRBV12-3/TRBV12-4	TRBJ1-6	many	ASSSEGVGPLH
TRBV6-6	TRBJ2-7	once	ASTPAARYEQY
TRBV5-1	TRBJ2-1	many	ASSFIGGGNEQF
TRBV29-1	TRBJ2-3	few	SVSEPKTGGMIPDTQY
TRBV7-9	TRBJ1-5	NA	ASSTQGAGNQPQH
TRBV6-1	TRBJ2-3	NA	ASSTGTRTPTDTQY
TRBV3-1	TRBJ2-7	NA	ASSQARGIYEQY
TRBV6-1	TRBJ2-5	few	ASSETSGGKETQY